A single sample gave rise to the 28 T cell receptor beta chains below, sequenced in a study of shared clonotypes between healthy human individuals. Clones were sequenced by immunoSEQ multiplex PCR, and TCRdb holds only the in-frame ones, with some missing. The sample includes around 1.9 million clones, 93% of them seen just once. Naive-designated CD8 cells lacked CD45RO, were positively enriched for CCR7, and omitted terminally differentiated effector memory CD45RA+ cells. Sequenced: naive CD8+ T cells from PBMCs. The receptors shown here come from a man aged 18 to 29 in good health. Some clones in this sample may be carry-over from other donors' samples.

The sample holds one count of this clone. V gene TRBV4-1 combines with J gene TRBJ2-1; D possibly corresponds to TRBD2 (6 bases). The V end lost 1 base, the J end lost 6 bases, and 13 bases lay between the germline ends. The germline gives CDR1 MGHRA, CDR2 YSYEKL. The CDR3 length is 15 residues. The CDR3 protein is CASSQVGDWGNEQFF. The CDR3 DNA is TGCGCCAGCAGCCAAGTGGGGGACTGGGGCAATGAGCAGTTCTTC.

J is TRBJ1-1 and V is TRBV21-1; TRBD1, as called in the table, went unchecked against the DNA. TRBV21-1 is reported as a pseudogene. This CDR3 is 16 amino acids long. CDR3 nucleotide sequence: TGTGCCAGCAGCAACGATGACAGGGCCGGGGACACTGAAGCTTTCTTT. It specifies CASSNDDRAGDTEAFF.

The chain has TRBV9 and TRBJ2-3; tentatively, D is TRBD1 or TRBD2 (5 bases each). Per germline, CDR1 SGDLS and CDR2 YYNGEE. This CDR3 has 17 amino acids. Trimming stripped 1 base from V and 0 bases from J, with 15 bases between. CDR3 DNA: TGTGCCAGCAGCGTAACCGGGACCCACACTAGCACAGATACGCAGTATTTT. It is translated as CASSVTGTHTSTDTQYF. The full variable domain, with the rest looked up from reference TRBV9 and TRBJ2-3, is DSGVTQTPKHLITATGQRVTLRCSPRSGDLSVYWYQQSLDQGLQFLIQYYNGEERAKGNILERFSAQQFPDLHSELNLSSLELGDSALYFCASSVTGTHTSTDTQYFGPGTRLTVL.

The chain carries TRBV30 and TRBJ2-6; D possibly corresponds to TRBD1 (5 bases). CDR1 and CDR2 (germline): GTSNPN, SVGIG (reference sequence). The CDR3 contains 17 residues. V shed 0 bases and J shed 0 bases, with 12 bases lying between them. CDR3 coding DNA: TGTGCCTGGAGTGTACTGGGGCCCGGCTCTGGGGCCAACGTCCTGACTTTC. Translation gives CAWSVLGPGSGANVLTF.

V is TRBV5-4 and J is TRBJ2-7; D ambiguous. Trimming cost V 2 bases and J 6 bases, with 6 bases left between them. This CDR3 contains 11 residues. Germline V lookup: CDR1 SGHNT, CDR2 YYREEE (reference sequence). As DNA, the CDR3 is TGTGCCAGCAGCTTTGCGGCCGAGCAGTACTTC. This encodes CASSFAAEQYF.

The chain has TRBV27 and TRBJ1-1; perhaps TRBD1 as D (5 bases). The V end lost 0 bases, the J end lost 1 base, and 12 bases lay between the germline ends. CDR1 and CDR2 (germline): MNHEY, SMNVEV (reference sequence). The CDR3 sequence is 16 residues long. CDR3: CASSLSVGDANTEAFF. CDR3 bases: TGTGCCAGCAGTTTATCGGTAGGGGATGCGAACACTGAAGCTTTCTTT.

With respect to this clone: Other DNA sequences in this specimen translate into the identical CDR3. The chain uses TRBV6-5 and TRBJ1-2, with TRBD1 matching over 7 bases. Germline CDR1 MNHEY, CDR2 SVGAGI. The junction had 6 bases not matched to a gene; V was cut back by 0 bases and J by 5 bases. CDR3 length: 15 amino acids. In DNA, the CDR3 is TGTGCCAGCAGTTACTCGGAGGGGGCTAGTTATGGCTACACCTTC. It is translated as CASSYSEGASYGYTF.

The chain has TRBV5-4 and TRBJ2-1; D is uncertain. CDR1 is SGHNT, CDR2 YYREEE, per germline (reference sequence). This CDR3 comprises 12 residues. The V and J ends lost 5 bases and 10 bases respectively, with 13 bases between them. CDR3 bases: TGTGCCAGCAGAGGACCGGATCGGGAGCAGTTCTTC. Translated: CASRGPDREQFF.

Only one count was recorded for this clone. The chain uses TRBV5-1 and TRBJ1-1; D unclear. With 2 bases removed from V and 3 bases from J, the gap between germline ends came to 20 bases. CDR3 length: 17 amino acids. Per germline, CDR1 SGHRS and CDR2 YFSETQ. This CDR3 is CASSLEFRGPGDTEAFF. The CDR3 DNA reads TGCGCCAGCAGCTTAGAGTTCAGAGGCCCCGGGGACACTGAAGCTTTCTTT.

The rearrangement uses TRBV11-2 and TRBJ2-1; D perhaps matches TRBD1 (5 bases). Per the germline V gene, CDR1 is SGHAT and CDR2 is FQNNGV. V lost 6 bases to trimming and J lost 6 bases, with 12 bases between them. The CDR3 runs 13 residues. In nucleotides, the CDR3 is TGTGCCAGCAGACCAGGGTCCGGCAATGAGCAGTTCTTC. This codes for CASRPGSGNEQFF.

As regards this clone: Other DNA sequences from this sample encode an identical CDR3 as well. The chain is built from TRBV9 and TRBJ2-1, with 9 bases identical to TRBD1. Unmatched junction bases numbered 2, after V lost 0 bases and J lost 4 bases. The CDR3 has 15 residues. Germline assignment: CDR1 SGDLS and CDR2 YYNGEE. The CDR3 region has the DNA TGTGCCAGCAGCGTAGGGACAGGGGTTTACAATGAGCAGTTCTTC. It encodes CASSVGTGVYNEQFF.

The CDR3 region has the DNA TGTGCCAGCAGCTACAAGGGACAGCCCCAGCATTTT. Translated, it gives CASSYKGQPQHF. The rearrangement links TRBV13 to TRBJ1-5; D ambiguous. The CDR3 sequence is 12 residues long. Germline CDR1 is PRHDT and CDR2 is FYEKMQ (reference sequence). Trimming removed 4 bases at V and 7 bases at J, with 8 bases between.

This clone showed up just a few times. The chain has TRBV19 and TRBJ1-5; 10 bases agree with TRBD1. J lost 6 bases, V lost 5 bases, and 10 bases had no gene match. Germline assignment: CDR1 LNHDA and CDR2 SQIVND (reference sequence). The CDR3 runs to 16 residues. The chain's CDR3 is CASSSIRTGGFQPQHF. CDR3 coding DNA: TGTGCCAGTAGTTCTATAAGGACAGGGGGATTTCAGCCCCAGCATTTT.

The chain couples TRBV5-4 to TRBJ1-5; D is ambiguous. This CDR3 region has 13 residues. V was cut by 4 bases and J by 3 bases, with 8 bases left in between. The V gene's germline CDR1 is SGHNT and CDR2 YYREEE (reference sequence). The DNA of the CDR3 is TGTGCCAGCAGCCCAAACCCCAATCAGCCCCAGCATTTT. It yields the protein CASSPNPNQPQHF.

This CDR3 is CATGGGGPYEQYF. The CDR3 coding sequence is TGTGCCACCGGCGGGGGCGGGCCTTACGAGCAGTACTTC. The chain employs TRBV19 and TRBJ2-7; D perhaps matches TRBD2 (7 bases). The V gene's germline CDR1 is LNHDA and CDR2 SQIVND (reference sequence). The germline V and J ends were trimmed by 10 bases and 4 bases, with 17 bases remaining between them. This CDR3 is 13 amino acids long. Full variable domain (outside the CDR3, taken from reference TRBV19 and TRBJ2-7): DGGITQSPKYLFRKEGQNVTLSCEQNLNHDAMYWYRQDPGQGLRLIYYSQIVNDFQKGDIAEGYSVSREKKESFPLTVTSAQKNPTAFYLCATGGGGPYEQYFGPGTRLTVT.

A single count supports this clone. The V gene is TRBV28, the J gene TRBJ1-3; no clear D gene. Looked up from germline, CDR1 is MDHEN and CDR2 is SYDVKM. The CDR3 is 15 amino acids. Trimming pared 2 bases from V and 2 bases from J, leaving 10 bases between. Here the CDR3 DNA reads TGTGCCAGCAGTTTACCCCGGTCAACTGGAAACACCATATATTTT. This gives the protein CASSLPRSTGNTIYF. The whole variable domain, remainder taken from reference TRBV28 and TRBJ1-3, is DVKVTQSSRYLVKRTGEKVFLECVQDMDHENMFWYRQDPGLGLRLIYFSYDVKMKEKGDIPEGYSVSREKKERFSLILESASTNQTSMYLCASSLPRSTGNTIYFGEGSWLTVV.

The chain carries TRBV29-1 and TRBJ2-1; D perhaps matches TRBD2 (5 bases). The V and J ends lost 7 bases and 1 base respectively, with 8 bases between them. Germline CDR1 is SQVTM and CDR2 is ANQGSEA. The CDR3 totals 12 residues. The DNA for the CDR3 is TGCAGCGGCGACTATTCCTACAATGAGCAGTTCTTC. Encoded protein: CSGDYSYNEQFF.

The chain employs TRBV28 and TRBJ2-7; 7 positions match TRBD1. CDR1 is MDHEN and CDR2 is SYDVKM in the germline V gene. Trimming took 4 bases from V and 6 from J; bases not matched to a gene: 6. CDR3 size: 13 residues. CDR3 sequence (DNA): TGTGCCAGCAGTTCAGGACAGGCAAGCGAGCAGTACTTC. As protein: CASSSGQASEQYF.

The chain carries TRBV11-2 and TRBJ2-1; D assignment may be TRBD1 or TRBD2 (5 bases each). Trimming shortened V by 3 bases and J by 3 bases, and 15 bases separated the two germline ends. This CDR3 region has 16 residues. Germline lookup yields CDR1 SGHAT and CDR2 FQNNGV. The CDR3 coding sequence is TGTGCCAGCAGCTTTGGGACGGACGAAAACTACAATGAGCAGTTCTTC. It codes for CASSFGTDENYNEQFF.

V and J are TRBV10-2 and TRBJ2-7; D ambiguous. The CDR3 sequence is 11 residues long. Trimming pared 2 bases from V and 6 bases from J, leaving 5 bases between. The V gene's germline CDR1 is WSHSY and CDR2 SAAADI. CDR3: CASSEGVEQYF. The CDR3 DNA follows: TGCGCCAGCAGTGAGGGAGTCGAGCAGTACTTC.

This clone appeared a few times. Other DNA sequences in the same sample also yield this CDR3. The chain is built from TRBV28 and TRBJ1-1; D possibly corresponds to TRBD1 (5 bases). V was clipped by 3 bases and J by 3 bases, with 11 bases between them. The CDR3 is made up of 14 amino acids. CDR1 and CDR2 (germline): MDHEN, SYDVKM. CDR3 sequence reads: CASSFRGRDTEAFF. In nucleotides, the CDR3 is TGTGCCAGCAGTTTCCGGGGACGGGACACTGAAGCTTTCTTT.

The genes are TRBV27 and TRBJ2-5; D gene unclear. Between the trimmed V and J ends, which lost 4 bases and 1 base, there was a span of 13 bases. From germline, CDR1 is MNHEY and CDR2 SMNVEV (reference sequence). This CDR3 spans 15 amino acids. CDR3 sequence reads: CASSSKDLIQETQYF. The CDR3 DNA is TGTGCCAGCAGTTCAAAGGACCTAATCCAAGAGACCCAGTACTTC.

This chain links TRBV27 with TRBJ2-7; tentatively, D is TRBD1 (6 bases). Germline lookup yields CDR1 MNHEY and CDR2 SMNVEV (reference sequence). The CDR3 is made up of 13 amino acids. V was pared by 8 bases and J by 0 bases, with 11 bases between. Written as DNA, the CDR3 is TGTGCCAGCCGGGACACCAGCTCCTACGAGCAGTACTTC. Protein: CASRDTSSYEQYF.

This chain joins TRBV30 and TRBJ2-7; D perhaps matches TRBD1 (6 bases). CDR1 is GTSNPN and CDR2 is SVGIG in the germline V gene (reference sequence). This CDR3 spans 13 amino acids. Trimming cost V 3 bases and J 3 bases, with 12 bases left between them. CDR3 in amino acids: CAWSGTPIYEQYF. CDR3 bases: TGTGCCTGGAGCGGGACACCCATCTACGAGCAGTACTTC.

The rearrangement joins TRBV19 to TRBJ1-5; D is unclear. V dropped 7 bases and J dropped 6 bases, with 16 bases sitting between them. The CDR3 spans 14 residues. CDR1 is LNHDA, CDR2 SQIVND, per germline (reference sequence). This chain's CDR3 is CASNIYSVGQPQHF. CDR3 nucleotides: TGTGCCAGTAACATATACAGCGTTGGTCAGCCCCAGCATTTT.

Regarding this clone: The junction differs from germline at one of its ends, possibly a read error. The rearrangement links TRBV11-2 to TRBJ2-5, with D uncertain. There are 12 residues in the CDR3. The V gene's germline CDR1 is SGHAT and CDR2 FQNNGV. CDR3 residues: CASSFYQEIQYF. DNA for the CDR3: TGTGCCAGCAGCTTTTACCAAGAGATCCAGTACTTC. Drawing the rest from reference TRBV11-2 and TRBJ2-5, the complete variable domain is EAGVAQSPRYKIIEKRQSVAFWCNPISGHATLYWYQQILGQGPKLLIQFQNNGVVDDSQLPKDRFSAERLKGVDSTLKIQPAKLEDSAVYLCASSFYQEIQYFGPGTRLLVL.

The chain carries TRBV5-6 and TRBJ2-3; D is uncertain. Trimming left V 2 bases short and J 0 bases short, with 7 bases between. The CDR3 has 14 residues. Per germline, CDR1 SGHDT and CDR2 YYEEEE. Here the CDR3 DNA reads TGTGCCAGCAGCTTCGATAGCAGCACAGATACGCAGTATTTT. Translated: CASSFDSSTDTQYF.

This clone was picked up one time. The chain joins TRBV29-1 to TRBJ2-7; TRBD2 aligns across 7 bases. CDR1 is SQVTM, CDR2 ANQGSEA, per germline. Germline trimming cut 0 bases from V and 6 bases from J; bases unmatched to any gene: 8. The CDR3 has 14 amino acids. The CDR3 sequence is CSVEDRTPGGEQYF. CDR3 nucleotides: TGCAGCGTTGAAGATAGGACCCCGGGAGGCGAGCAGTACTTC.